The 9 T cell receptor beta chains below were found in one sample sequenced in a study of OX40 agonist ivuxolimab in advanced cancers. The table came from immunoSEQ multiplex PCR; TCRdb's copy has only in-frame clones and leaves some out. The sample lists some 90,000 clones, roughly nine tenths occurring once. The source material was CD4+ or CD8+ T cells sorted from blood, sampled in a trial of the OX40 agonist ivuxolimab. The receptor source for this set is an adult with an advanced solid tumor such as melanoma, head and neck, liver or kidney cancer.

The CDR3 DNA reads as TGTGCCAGCAGCCTCGACACCGACACTGAAGCTTTCTTT. Translation: CASSLDTDTEAFF. This sequence joins TRBV5-4 and TRBJ1-1; D is unclear. Germline V gene data show CDR1 as SGHNT and CDR2 as YYREEE (reference sequence). This CDR3 is built from 13 residues. V was pared by 4 bases and J by 3 bases, with 10 bases between.

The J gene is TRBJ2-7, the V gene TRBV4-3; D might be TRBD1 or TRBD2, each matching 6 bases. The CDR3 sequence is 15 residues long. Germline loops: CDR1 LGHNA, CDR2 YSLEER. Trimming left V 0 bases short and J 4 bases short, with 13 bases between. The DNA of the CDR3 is TGCGCCAGCAGCCAAGAAATCCAGGGGAGGTACGAGCAGTACTTC. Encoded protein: CASSQEIQGRYEQYF.

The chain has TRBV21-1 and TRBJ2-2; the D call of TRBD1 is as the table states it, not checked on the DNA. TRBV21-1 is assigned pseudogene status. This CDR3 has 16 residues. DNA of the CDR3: TGTGCCAGCAGCAGCGGCTCCGGACAGAACACCGGGGAGCTGTTTTTT. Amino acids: CASSSGSGQNTGELFF.

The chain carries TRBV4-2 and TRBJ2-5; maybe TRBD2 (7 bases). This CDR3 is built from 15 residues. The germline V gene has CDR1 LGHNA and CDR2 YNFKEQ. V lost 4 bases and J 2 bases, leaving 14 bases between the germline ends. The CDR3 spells CASSRIRGAQETQYF. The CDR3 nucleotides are TGTGCCAGCAGCCGAATTCGGGGGGCGCAAGAGACCCAGTACTTC.

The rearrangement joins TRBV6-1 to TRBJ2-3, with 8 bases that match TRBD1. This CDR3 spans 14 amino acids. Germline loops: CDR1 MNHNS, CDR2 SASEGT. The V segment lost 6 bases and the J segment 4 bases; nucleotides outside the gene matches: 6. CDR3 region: CASRTGEGSDTQYF. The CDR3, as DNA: TGTGCCAGCAGGACAGGGGAAGGTTCAGATACGCAGTATTTT.

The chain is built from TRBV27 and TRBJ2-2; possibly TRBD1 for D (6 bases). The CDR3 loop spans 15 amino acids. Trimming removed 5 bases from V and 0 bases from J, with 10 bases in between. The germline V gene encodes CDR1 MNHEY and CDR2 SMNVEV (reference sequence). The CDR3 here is CASSRQDPNTGELFF. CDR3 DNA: TGTGCCAGCAGTAGACAGGACCCGAACACCGGGGAGCTGTTTTTT.

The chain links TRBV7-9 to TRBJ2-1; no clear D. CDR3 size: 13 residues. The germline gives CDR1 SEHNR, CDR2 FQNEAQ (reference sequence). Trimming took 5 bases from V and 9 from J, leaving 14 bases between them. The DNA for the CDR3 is TGTGCCAGCAGCGATCCCCGCTGGGCTGAGCAGTTCTTC. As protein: CASSDPRWAEQFF.

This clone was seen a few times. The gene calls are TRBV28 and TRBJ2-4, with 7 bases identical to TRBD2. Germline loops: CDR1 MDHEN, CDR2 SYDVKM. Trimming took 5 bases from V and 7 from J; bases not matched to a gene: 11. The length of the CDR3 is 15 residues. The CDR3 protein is CASSTQLAFGNIQYF. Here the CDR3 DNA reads TGTGCCAGCAGTACTCAACTAGCGTTTGGGAACATTCAGTACTTC.

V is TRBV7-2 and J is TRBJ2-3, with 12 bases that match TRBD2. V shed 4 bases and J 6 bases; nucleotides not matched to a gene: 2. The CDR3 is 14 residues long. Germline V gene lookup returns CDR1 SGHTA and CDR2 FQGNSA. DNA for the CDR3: TGTGCCAGCAGCTCGGGACTAGCGGGTGATACGCAGTATTTT. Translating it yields CASSSGLAGDTQYF.